This passage covers 7 T cell receptor beta chains from one sample sequenced in a study of T cells in Graves' hyperthyroidism and ophthalmopathy. Regions amplified from RNA transcripts were the TCR beta CDR3 regions. HTBI primers drove first-round RT-PCR of the TCR CDR3. TCRdb fed the multiplex PCR reads into MiXCR, producing one record per CDR3 protein. The data show about 610,000 distinct CDR3 sequences, about a sixth seen once. The sample comprised blood. These receptors all come from a woman aged 40 to 55 with Graves' ophthalmopathy.

This clonotype was picked up many times. The chain carries TRBV3-1 and TRBJ2-3; TRBD1 agrees at 7 bases. V trimming: 2 bases; J trimming: 1 base; junction bases outside the gene matches: 6. This CDR3 comprises 16 residues. Germline CDR1 and CDR2: LGHDT and YNNKEL (reference sequence). CDR3 sequence (DNA): TGTGCCAGCAGCCAAATAAAAGGGGGCGGCACAGATACGCAGTATTTT. Amino acids: CASSQIKGGGTDTQYF.

This clonotype occurred many times. The chain uses TRBV12-3 or TRBV12-4 and TRBJ2-3, with 8 bases lining up with TRBD2. Unmatched junction bases numbered 9, after V lost 4 bases and J lost 6 bases. The CDR3 totals 15 residues. CDR3 nucleotides: TGTGCCAGCAGTTCCCGGGGGGGCAGGGTGGATACGCAGTATTTT. Translating it yields CASSSRGGRVDTQYF.

This chain uses TRBV2 with TRBJ1-5; 7 positions match TRBD1. CDR3 length: 13 residues. CDR1 SNHLY and CDR2 FYNNEI come from the germline V gene. J lost 11 bases, V lost 2 bases, and 6 bases had no gene match. CDR3 coding DNA: TGTGCCAGCAGTGAAAGGCTACAGGGGTCCCAGCATTTT. As protein: CASSERLQGSQHF.

The chain carries TRBV29-1 and TRBJ2-1, with 7 bases fitting TRBD2. CDR1 is SQVTM and CDR2 is ANQGSEA in the germline V gene. With V trimmed by 2 bases and J by 0 bases, 7 bases remained unmatched. This CDR3 is built from 16 residues. The CDR3 DNA is TGCAGCGTTGAACCCTACCTAGCGGTCTCCTACAATGAGCAGTTCTTC. Translating it yields CSVEPYLAVSYNEQFF.

In DNA form, the CDR3 reads TGCAGTGTTAACGGACAGGGTCCCTACGAGCAGTACTTC. Amino acids: CSVNGQGPYEQYF. V and J are TRBV20-1 and TRBJ2-7; TRBD1 aligns across 8 bases. The germline CDR1 and CDR2 sequences are DFQATT and SNEGSKA (reference sequence). J lost 2 bases, V lost 7 bases, and 7 bases had no gene match. CDR3 length equals 13 residues.

This clonotype was counted between two and nine times. CDR3 DNA sequence: TGTGCCAGCAGCGTCGAGGGGGCAGGAGCTTACGAGCAGTACTTC. Protein sequence: CASSVEGAGAYEQYF. J is TRBJ2-7 and V is TRBV27, with 7 nucleotides matching TRBD1. The CDR3 length is 15 residues. Germline CDR1 and CDR2: MNHEY and SMNVEV (reference sequence). The V gene end was trimmed by 6 bases and the J gene end by 4 bases; junction bases not matched to a gene: 12.

The rearrangement uses TRBV6-1 and TRBJ2-3; 9 positions agree with TRBD2. The CDR3 spans 17 residues. Germline lookup yields CDR1 MNHNS and CDR2 SASEGT. V lost 5 bases, J lost 11 bases, and 20 bases stayed unmatched. The CDR3 here is CASSWSGRTLPHEKQYF. The CDR3 bases are TGTGCCAGCAGTTGGAGCGGGAGGACCCTTCCCCACGAGAAGCAGTATTTT.